A selection of T cell receptor beta chains follows, all from one sample in a study of blood T cell repertoires in COVID-19. Data came from immunoSEQ multiplex PCR; TCRdb stores just in-frame clones and leaves some out. This repertoire shows about 240,000 clones, approximately 85% found once; its top ten account for about 4.8%. The sample consisted of peripheral blood. These receptors all stem from a woman aged 70-85 years with acute or convalescent COVID-19. The CDR3 runs from the conserved cysteine through the conserved F or W. Fields, in order: clone size, V gene, J gene, D gene, CDR3 DNA, CDR3 protein. A D gene is named only where the DNA matches it firmly. Clone size appears in some rows only: once, few, many, or a class for an expanded clone.

>.|TRBV19|TRBJ2-6|TRBD1
TGTGCCAGTAGACCGGGACAGGGGGGTCGTTCTGGGGCCAACGTCCTGACTTTC
CASRPGQGGRSGANVLTF
>.|TRBV14|TRBJ1-1|.
TGTGCCAGCAGCCAAGGGTCAGGGGAAGCTTTCTTT
CASSQGSGEAFF
>once|TRBV3-1/TRBV3-2|TRBJ1-1|TRBD1
TGTGCCAGCAGCTCTCCGGGACAGGGGATAACTGAAGCTTTCTTT
CASSSPGQGITEAFF
>few|TRBV5-6|TRBJ2-7|.
TGTGCCAGCAGCTTGGACACAAACTCCTACGAGCAGTACTTC
CASSLDTNSYEQYF
>.|TRBV25-1|TRBJ1-4|TRBD1
TGTGCCAGCAGTGAATGGCATTTCCGGGACAGCAATGAAAAACTGTTTTTT
CASSEWHFRDSNEKLFF
>.|TRBV7-8|TRBJ2-7|TRBD1
TGTGCCAGCAGCTTAGTCGGGACAGGGACTTCCTACGAGCAGTACTTC
CASSLVGTGTSYEQYF
>once|TRBV27|TRBJ2-3|TRBD1
TGTGCCAGCAGTCCCGGGACAGGGATTTCGGTAGATACGCAGTATTTT
CASSPGTGISVDTQYF
>.|TRBV7-2|TRBJ2-3|.
TGTGCCAGCAGCTTAGGGGCGCACCGTAGCACAGATACGCAGTATTTT
CASSLGAHRSTDTQYF
>once|TRBV15|TRBJ1-1|TRBD1
TGTGCCACCAGCAGAGAGGGACAGATGGACACTGAAGCTTTCTTT
CATSREGQMDTEAFF
>.|TRBV4-1|TRBJ1-3|.
TGCGCCAGCAGCCAAGGTCGCGGGCCCGTAAACACCATATATTTT
CASSQGRGPVNTIYF
>.|TRBV6-6|TRBJ1-5|TRBD1
TGTGCCAGCAGTCCCGGGACAGGGAATCAGCCCCAGCATTTT
CASSPGTGNQPQHF
>.|TRBV21-1|TRBJ2-3|.
TGTGCCAGCAGCACCCGGACTAGCGGGGGCCCAGATACGCAGTATTTT
CASSTRTSGGPDTQYF
>.|TRBV6-5|TRBJ1-2|.
TGTGCCAGCAGTAACTCCGGGACGGGAGACTATGGCTACACCTTC
CASSNSGTGDYGYTF
>few|TRBV7-2|TRBJ1-2|TRBD1
TGTGCCAGCAGTTCCCAGACAGGGAATCAAGGCTACACCTTC
CASSSQTGNQGYTF
>.|TRBV7-9|TRBJ2-5|TRBD2
TGTGCCAGCAGCATCCGACTAGCGGTGTTTCAAGAGACCCAGTACTTC
CASSIRLAVFQETQYF
>few|TRBV7-2|TRBJ1-5|TRBD1
TGTGCCAGCAGCTTACGACAGGGGGCCCGTCAGCCCCAGCATTTT
CASSLRQGARQPQHF
>.|TRBV10-3|TRBJ1-1|TRBD1
TGTGCCATCAGTGAGGACAGGGGGAACACTGAAGCTTTCTTT
CAISEDRGNTEAFF
>.|TRBV18|TRBJ1-4|TRBD1
TGTGCCAGCTCACCAAGGACAGGGGGAACTAATGAAAAACTGTTTTTT
CASSPRTGGTNEKLFF
>.|TRBV19|TRBJ1-5|TRBD1
TGTGCCAGTAGTTCCTCGACAGGGGTTCAGCCCCAGCATTTT
CASSSSTGVQPQHF
>.|TRBV2|TRBJ2-3|.
TGTGCCAGCAAACCCGGGGGGCTCACAGATACGCAGTATTTT
CASKPGGLTDTQYF
>.|TRBV11-3|TRBJ2-1|TRBD2
TGTGCCAGCAGCTTAGGGACTAGCGGGCACAATGAGCAGTTCTTC
CASSLGTSGHNEQFF
>.|TRBV19|TRBJ2-7|.
TGTGCCAGTAGTAGAACCTCAGGGGTCCCCTACGAGCAGTACTTC
CASSRTSGVPYEQYF
>.|TRBV25-1|TRBJ1-2|TRBD1
TGTGCCAGCAATCCCGGGACAGGGGGCCGTGGCTACACCTTC
CASNPGTGGRGYTF
>.|TRBV7-6|TRBJ2-4|TRBD1
TGTGCCAGCAGCCCAACGACAGGGGCCAAAAACATTCAGTACTTC
CASSPTTGAKNIQYF
>.|TRBV14|TRBJ2-1|TRBD2
TGTGCCAGCAGCCGAGCGGGGGGGGTCTACAATGAGCAGTTCTTC
CASSRAGGVYNEQFF
>few|TRBV28|TRBJ1-6|.
TGTGCCAGCGTGGGGGGGGGACTACATAATTCACCCCTCCACTTT
CASVGGGLHNSPLHF
>.|TRBV6-2/TRBV6-3|TRBJ1-5|.
TGTGCCAGCAGTCTGAGCGAGGGATTTAGCAATCAGCCCCAGCATTTT
CASSLSEGFSNQPQHF
>.|TRBV6-6|TRBJ2-2|TRBD1
TGTGCCAGCACTCAACAGGGGGCCACCGGGGAGCTGTTTTTT
CASTQQGATGELFF
>.|TRBV7-4|TRBJ1-6|TRBD1
TGTGCCAGCAGCTTAGGGGGACAGGAGAATTCACCCCTCCACTTT
CASSLGGQENSPLHF
>.|TRBV14|TRBJ1-1|.
TGTGCCAGCAGCTACACCGCGAACACTGAAGCTTTCTTT
CASSYTANTEAFF
>.|TRBV7-2|TRBJ2-3|.
TGTGCCAGCAGCATAACCCGGGGGAGTCGTACGCAGTATTTT
CASSITRGSRTQYF
>.|TRBV5-4|TRBJ2-4|TRBD1
TGTGCCAGCAGCTTCGGGACAGACAGCAAAAACATTCAGTACTTC
CASSFGTDSKNIQYF
>.|TRBV12-3/TRBV12-4|TRBJ2-7|.
TGTGCCAGCAGTTTGGGGCAGACGTACGAGCAGTACTTC
CASSLGQTYEQYF
>.|TRBV5-1|TRBJ2-7|TRBD1
TGCGCCAGCAGCTTGGCCCGTGGACAGGCCTCAACAGGGCAGTACTTC
CASSLARGQASTGQYF
>.|TRBV2|TRBJ1-3|.
TGTGCCAGCAGTGATCAATGGGGCGTTGGAAACACCATATATTTT
CASSDQWGVGNTIYF
>.|TRBV4-1|TRBJ2-3|TRBD2
TGCGCCAGCAGCCAAGCGGGACGGGTTGCTAGCGGGGGGGATACGCAGTATTTT
CASSQAGRVASGGDTQYF
>.|TRBV19|TRBJ2-5|TRBD2
TGTGCCAGTAGAAGACTAGCGGGGGACCTGGGAGAGACCCAGTACTTC
CASRRLAGDLGETQYF
>.|TRBV5-1|TRBJ2-7|.
TGCGCCAGCACCGAATGGGGGCACTCCTACGAGCAGTACTTC
CASTEWGHSYEQYF
>.|TRBV5-1|TRBJ1-5|.
TGCGCCAGCAGCTTGGGGGGAGGGACTCAGCCCCAGCATTTT
CASSLGGGTQPQHF
>.|TRBV5-5|TRBJ2-5|.
TGTGCCAGCAGCTTTCAGGGTGGAGAGACCCAGTACTTC
CASSFQGGETQYF
>.|TRBV4-1|TRBJ2-4|TRBD1
TGCGCCAGCAACGGACAGGGGGACATTCAGTACTTC
CASNGQGDIQYF
>.|TRBV13|TRBJ1-3|.
TGTGCCAGCAGCTTAATGGGACAAGCGATATCCTCTGGAAACACCATATATTTT
CASSLMGQAISSGNTIYF
>.|TRBV27|TRBJ1-2|TRBD1
TGTGCCAGCCGCCGCGGGACAGCCCCGCGTAACTATGGCTACACCTTC
CASRRGTAPRNYGYTF
>.|TRBV3-1/TRBV3-2|TRBJ1-1|.
TGTGCCAGCAGCCAAGGTTTTGTGGGACATAAGGTGAACACTGAAGCTTTCTTT
CASSQGFVGHKVNTEAFF
>.|TRBV25-1|TRBJ1-1|.
TGTGCCAGCAGTGAATATTCAGGGGTTAACACTGAAGCTTTCTTT
CASSEYSGVNTEAFF
>few|TRBV3-1/TRBV3-2|TRBJ1-5|TRBD1
TGTGCCAGCAGCCGACAGGGGGACCAGCCCCAGCATTTT
CASSRQGDQPQHF
>.|TRBV6-6|TRBJ2-2|TRBD1
TGTGCCAGCATCCCAGGGGGCAAGACCGGGGAGCTGTTTTTT
CASIPGGKTGELFF
>.|TRBV18|TRBJ1-4|.
TGTGCCAGCTCACCACAGGGGACTGATGAAAAACTGTTTTTT
CASSPQGTDEKLFF
>.|TRBV6-5|TRBJ1-2|.
TGTGCCAGCAGTTCATCCTATGGCTACACCTTC
CASSSSYGYTF
>few|TRBV2|TRBJ1-6|TRBD1
TGTGCCAGCAGTGGATGGACAGGGGACAATTCACCCCTCCACTTT
CASSGWTGDNSPLHF
>.|TRBV7-2|TRBJ2-7|.
TGTGCCAGCAGCCCCACAGGGAGCTCCTACGAGCAGTACTTC
CASSPTGSSYEQYF
>.|TRBV2|TRBJ2-7|.
TGTGCCAGCATCGAGGATTTGAGGTACGAGCAGTACTTC
CASIEDLRYEQYF
>.|TRBV13|TRBJ1-2|TRBD1
TGTGCCAGCAGCCTAAACAGGGGCTGGTATGGCTACACCTTC
CASSLNRGWYGYTF
>.|TRBV27|TRBJ1-6|.
TGTGCCAGCAGTTATAGCTCCTATAATTCACCCCTCCACTTT
CASSYSSYNSPLHF
>.|TRBV5-1|TRBJ2-5|TRBD2
TGCGCCAGCAGCGGGAGAGCGGGGGAAGAGACCCAGTACTTC
CASSGRAGEETQYF
>.|TRBV27|TRBJ1-2|.
TGTGCCAGCGCCGTGTCGAAAACAGGGTTCTATGGCTACACCTTC
CASAVSKTGFYGYTF
>.|TRBV6-6|TRBJ1-6|TRBD1
TGTGCCAGCAGCCTTCGGACAGGGGGCATAGGGTCACCCCTCCACTTT
CASSLRTGGIGSPLHF
>.|TRBV7-9|TRBJ1-2|.
TGTGCCAGCAGCGCCGACAGCCCCTATGGCTACACCTTC
CASSADSPYGYTF
>.|TRBV7-9|TRBJ1-1|TRBD1
TGTGCCAGCAGCTTTAGTGTTCACAGGGGACCCACTGAAGCTTTCTTT
CASSFSVHRGPTEAFF
>.|TRBV19|TRBJ1-5|.
TGTGCCAGTAGGGACAGAAGTTCAAATAGCAATCAGCCCCAGCATTTT
CASRDRSSNSNQPQHF